There are many counts of the clone carrying this TCR beta chain. No antigen is known for it. This entry comes from a study of molecular identifiers for immune sequencing clone quantification. General study results and limits: Jurkat TCR RNA spiked in from one cell reportedly remained identifiable amid approximately 970,000 naive cells.

Sorting was used to obtain naive CD8 T cells (CD8+CD4-CCR7+CD45RA+). Trimming removed 6 bases from V and 6 bases from J, with 12 bases in between. The CDR3 covers 12 residues. Germline CDR1 is LNHDA and CDR2 is SQIVND (reference sequence). TCRdb processed the PCR reads anew with MiXCR; each CDR3 protein has one entry. The sample comprises hundreds of thousands of distinct CDR3 sequences, about 25% of which are singletons, and roughly 0.83% rests with the top ten. The chain employs TRBV19 and TRBJ2-7; D is unresolved. Sequencing was done on a sample of naive CD8+ T cells from blood, with Jurkat cell RNA spiked in. The subset is: FACS-sorted CD8+CD4-CCR7+CD45RA+ naive T cells. The clonotype comes from a human donor in good health. Some libraries in this study had Jurkat cell RNA spiked in. The DNA of the CDR3 is TGTGCCAGTAGGGACGGCCTTTCCGAGCAGTACTTC. It translates to CASRDGLSEQYF.